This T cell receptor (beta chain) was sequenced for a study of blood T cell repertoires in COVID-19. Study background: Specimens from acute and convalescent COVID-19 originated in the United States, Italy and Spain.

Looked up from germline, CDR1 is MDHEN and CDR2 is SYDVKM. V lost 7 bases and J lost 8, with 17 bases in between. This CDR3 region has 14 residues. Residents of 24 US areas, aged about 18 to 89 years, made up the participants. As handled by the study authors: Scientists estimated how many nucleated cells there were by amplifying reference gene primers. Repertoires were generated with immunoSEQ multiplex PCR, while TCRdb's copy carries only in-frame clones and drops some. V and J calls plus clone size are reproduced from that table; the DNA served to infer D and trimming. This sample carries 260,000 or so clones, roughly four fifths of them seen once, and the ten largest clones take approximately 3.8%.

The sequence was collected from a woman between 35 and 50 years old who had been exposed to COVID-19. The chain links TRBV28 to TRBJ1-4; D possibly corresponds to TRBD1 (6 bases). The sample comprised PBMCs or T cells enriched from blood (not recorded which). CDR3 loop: CASTATRGKEKLFF. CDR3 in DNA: TGTGCCAGCACCGCCACGAGGGGGAAAGAAAAACTGTTTTTT.